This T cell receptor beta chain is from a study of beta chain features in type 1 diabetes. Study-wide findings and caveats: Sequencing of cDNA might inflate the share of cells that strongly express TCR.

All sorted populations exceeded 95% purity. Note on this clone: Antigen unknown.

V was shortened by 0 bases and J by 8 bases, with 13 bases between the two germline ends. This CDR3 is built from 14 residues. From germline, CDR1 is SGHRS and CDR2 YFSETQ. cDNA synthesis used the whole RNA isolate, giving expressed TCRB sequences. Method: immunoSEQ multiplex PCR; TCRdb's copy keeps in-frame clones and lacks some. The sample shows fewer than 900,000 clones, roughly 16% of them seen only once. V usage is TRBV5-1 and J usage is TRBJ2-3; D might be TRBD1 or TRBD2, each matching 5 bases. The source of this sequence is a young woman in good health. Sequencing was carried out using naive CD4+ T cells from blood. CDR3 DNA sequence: TGCGCCAGCAGCTTGGAGGGACGGGCAGGTACGCAGTATTTT. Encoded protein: CASSLEGRAGTQYF.